A single sample gave rise to the 4 T cell receptor beta chains below, sequenced in a study of tumor and adjacent non-tumor tissue in lung cancer. The template was RNA from unsorted bulk tissue. A modified ARM-PCR protocol with three rounds of nested PCR amplified TCRbeta. Each CDR3 protein is one row after TCRdb ran MiXCR on the multiplex PCR reads. The table shows 90,000 to 130,000 distinct CDR3 sequences, with over 75% occurring only once. Sequencing used lung tumor tissue. All receptors derive from a man aged 65 to 79 with non-small cell lung cancer.

The chain employs TRBV29-1 and TRBJ2-1; no clear D gene. CDR1 is SQVTM, CDR2 ANQGSEA, per germline. V was cut by 8 bases and J by 6 bases, with 14 bases left in between. This CDR3 has 12 residues. The CDR3 nucleotides read TGCAGCATCAGACATGGGTGCAATGAGCAGTTCTTC. Translating it yields CSIRHGCNEQFF.

With regard to this clonotype: A read error may produce the germline difference seen at one junction end. CDR3 coding DNA: TGTACCAGCAGTTACCTGGGGGCGGGCTATGGATACACCTTC. This gives the protein CTSSYLGAGYGYTF. The V call is TRBV6-5, the J call TRBJ1-2; D might be TRBD1 (6 bases). CDR1 is MNHEY and CDR2 is SVGAGI in the germline V gene. The CDR3 covers 14 residues.

CDR3 residues: CRALGEIDRVNQPQHF. The CDR3 DNA reads TGCAGAGCCCTTGGGGAGATTGACAGGGTGAATCAGCCCCAGCATTTT. The rearrangement joins TRBV20-1 to TRBJ1-5; 7 nucleotides agree with TRBD1. This CDR3 has 16 residues. The germline gives CDR1 DFQATT, CDR2 SNEGSKA (reference sequence).

Remarks on this clonotype: Given the absence of the conserved phenylalanine or tryptophan at the CDR3 end, a read error is likely. The DNA is left out, because the CDR3 cannot be placed on it with certainty; the CDR3 is given as TCRdb lists it. The rearrangement uses TRBV29-1 and TRBJ1-2. Germline V lookup: CDR1 SQVTM, CDR2 ANQGSEA. The CDR3 spans 13 amino acids, including both terminal residues. The CDR3 loop is CSVLQTGAYGYSL.